This T cell receptor beta chain was sequenced in a study of cytomegalovirus exposure and HLA in healthy donors. Overall study findings and caveats: Reportedly, cytomegalovirus status was diagnosed with high sensitivity and specificity. About 150 TCR beta chains were listed as cytomegalovirus-associated. Per a prior analysis, the majority of TCR beta V segments were productive roughly 90% or roughly 30% of the time.

This PCR relied on a set of 60 Vbeta primers and 13 Jbeta primers. Measured with immunoSEQ multiplex PCR; TCRdb has only the in-frame clones, and not every one. The sample holds over 70,000 clones, 60% to 80% seen once. Whereas donors were nominally healthy upon sampling, unrecorded immune exposures were probable. The CDR3 spans 15 residues. From germline, CDR1 is LNHDA and CDR2 SQIVND (reference sequence). V was pared by 1 base and J by 0 bases, with 7 bases between. On this clone itself: Its antigen remains unknown.

The source of this sequence is a woman aged 45-65 years in good health and CMV-seropositive. The specimen was PBMCs. This chain links TRBV19 with TRBJ2-1, with D possibly TRBD2 on 6 matching bases. The CDR3 spells CASSIAGSSYNEQFF. CDR3 sequence (DNA): TGTGCCAGTAGTATAGCCGGGAGCTCCTACAATGAGCAGTTCTTC.